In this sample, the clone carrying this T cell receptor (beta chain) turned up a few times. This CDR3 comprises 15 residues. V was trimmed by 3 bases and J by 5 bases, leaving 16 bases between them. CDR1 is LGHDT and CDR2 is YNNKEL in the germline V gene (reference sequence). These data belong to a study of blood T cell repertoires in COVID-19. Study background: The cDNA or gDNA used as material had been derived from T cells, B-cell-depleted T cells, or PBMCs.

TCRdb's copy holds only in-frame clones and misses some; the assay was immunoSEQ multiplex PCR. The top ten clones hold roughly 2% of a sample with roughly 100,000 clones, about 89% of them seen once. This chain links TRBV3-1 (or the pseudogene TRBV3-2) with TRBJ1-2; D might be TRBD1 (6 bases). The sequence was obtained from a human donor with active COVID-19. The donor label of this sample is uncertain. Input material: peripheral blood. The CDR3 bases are TGTGCCAGCAGCCATGGACAGTCGCCCTTTTATGGCTACACCTTC. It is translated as CASSHGQSPFYGYTF.